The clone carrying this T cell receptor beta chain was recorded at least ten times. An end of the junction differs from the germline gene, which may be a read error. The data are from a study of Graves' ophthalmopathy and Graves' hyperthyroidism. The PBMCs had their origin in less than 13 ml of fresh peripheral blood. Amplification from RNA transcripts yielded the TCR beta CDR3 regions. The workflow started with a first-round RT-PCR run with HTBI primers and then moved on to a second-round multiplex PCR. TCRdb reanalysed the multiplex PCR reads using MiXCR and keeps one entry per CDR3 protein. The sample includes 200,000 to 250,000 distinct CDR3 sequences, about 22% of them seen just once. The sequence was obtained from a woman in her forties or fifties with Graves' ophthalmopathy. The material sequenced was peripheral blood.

CDR3 DNA: TGTGCCAGCAGTAACAGGGGGCTATACGGGCAGTACTTC. It translates to CASSNRGLYGQYF. This chain links TRBV6-4 with TRBJ2-7; 9 bases are a match to TRBD1. Germline-derived CDR1 and CDR2 are MRHNA and SNTAGT. This CDR3 is 13 amino acids long.